This TCR beta chain was sequenced in a study of T cells in localized non-small cell lung cancer. Overall study findings and caveats: Researchers found a median approximately 60 of the top 100 tumor clones in adjacent lung. It was uninvolved adjacent lung that showed the highest T cell clonality, exceeding tumor. Sequencing, confined to only one tumor region, leaves heterogeneity possible. Prolonged overall survival went with higher T cell density in the blood.

This clone was observed a handful of times. What it binds is unknown. Profiling relied on immunoSEQ multiplex PCR, and the TCRdb table lists in-frame clones only, not all of them. The top ten clones hold around 3.9% of a sample with 32,000 or so clones, 90% of them seen once. This CDR3 has 14 amino acids. Germline values: CDR1 MGHRA, CDR2 YSYEKL. V shed 4 bases and J shed 5 bases, with 12 bases lying between them. This clonotype was obtained from a man between 40 and 69 years old with stage I lung adenocarcinoma. Source: peripheral blood, taken before any cancer treatment. V is TRBV4-1 and J is TRBJ1-5; D gene unclear. The CDR3 is CASSPSGLDQPQHF. The CDR3 DNA reads as TGCGCCAGCAGCCCCTCGGGCCTCGATCAGCCCCAGCATTTT.